This T cell receptor (beta chain) came from a study of T cell responses to AZD1222 COVID-19 vaccine. This clone showed up just a few times. Its specificity is not known. Trimming removed 6 bases from V and 5 bases from J; junction bases left unmatched: 9. The CDR3 length is 14 residues. CDR1 is KGHSH, CDR2 LQKENI, per germline. Study results and limitations: No day 14 peak samples; only post-peak repertoires were characterized. Clonal diversity was possibly underestimated; the donors were predominantly white British and more often female.

Clones were read by immunoSEQ multiplex PCR, and TCRdb kept only the in-frame ones, dropping some. Of 85,000 to 130,000 clones in the sample, approximately 87% were seen once. This chain connects TRBV18 to TRBJ1-1, with 7 bases aligning to TRBD1. Sequencing used peripheral blood, obtained on day 0 of AZD1222 vaccination. The TCR comes from an adult in good health. The CDR3 coding sequence is TGTGCCAGCTCGTCGACAGGGCGGGGAACTGAAGCTTTCTTT. Amino acids: CASSSTGRGTEAFF.